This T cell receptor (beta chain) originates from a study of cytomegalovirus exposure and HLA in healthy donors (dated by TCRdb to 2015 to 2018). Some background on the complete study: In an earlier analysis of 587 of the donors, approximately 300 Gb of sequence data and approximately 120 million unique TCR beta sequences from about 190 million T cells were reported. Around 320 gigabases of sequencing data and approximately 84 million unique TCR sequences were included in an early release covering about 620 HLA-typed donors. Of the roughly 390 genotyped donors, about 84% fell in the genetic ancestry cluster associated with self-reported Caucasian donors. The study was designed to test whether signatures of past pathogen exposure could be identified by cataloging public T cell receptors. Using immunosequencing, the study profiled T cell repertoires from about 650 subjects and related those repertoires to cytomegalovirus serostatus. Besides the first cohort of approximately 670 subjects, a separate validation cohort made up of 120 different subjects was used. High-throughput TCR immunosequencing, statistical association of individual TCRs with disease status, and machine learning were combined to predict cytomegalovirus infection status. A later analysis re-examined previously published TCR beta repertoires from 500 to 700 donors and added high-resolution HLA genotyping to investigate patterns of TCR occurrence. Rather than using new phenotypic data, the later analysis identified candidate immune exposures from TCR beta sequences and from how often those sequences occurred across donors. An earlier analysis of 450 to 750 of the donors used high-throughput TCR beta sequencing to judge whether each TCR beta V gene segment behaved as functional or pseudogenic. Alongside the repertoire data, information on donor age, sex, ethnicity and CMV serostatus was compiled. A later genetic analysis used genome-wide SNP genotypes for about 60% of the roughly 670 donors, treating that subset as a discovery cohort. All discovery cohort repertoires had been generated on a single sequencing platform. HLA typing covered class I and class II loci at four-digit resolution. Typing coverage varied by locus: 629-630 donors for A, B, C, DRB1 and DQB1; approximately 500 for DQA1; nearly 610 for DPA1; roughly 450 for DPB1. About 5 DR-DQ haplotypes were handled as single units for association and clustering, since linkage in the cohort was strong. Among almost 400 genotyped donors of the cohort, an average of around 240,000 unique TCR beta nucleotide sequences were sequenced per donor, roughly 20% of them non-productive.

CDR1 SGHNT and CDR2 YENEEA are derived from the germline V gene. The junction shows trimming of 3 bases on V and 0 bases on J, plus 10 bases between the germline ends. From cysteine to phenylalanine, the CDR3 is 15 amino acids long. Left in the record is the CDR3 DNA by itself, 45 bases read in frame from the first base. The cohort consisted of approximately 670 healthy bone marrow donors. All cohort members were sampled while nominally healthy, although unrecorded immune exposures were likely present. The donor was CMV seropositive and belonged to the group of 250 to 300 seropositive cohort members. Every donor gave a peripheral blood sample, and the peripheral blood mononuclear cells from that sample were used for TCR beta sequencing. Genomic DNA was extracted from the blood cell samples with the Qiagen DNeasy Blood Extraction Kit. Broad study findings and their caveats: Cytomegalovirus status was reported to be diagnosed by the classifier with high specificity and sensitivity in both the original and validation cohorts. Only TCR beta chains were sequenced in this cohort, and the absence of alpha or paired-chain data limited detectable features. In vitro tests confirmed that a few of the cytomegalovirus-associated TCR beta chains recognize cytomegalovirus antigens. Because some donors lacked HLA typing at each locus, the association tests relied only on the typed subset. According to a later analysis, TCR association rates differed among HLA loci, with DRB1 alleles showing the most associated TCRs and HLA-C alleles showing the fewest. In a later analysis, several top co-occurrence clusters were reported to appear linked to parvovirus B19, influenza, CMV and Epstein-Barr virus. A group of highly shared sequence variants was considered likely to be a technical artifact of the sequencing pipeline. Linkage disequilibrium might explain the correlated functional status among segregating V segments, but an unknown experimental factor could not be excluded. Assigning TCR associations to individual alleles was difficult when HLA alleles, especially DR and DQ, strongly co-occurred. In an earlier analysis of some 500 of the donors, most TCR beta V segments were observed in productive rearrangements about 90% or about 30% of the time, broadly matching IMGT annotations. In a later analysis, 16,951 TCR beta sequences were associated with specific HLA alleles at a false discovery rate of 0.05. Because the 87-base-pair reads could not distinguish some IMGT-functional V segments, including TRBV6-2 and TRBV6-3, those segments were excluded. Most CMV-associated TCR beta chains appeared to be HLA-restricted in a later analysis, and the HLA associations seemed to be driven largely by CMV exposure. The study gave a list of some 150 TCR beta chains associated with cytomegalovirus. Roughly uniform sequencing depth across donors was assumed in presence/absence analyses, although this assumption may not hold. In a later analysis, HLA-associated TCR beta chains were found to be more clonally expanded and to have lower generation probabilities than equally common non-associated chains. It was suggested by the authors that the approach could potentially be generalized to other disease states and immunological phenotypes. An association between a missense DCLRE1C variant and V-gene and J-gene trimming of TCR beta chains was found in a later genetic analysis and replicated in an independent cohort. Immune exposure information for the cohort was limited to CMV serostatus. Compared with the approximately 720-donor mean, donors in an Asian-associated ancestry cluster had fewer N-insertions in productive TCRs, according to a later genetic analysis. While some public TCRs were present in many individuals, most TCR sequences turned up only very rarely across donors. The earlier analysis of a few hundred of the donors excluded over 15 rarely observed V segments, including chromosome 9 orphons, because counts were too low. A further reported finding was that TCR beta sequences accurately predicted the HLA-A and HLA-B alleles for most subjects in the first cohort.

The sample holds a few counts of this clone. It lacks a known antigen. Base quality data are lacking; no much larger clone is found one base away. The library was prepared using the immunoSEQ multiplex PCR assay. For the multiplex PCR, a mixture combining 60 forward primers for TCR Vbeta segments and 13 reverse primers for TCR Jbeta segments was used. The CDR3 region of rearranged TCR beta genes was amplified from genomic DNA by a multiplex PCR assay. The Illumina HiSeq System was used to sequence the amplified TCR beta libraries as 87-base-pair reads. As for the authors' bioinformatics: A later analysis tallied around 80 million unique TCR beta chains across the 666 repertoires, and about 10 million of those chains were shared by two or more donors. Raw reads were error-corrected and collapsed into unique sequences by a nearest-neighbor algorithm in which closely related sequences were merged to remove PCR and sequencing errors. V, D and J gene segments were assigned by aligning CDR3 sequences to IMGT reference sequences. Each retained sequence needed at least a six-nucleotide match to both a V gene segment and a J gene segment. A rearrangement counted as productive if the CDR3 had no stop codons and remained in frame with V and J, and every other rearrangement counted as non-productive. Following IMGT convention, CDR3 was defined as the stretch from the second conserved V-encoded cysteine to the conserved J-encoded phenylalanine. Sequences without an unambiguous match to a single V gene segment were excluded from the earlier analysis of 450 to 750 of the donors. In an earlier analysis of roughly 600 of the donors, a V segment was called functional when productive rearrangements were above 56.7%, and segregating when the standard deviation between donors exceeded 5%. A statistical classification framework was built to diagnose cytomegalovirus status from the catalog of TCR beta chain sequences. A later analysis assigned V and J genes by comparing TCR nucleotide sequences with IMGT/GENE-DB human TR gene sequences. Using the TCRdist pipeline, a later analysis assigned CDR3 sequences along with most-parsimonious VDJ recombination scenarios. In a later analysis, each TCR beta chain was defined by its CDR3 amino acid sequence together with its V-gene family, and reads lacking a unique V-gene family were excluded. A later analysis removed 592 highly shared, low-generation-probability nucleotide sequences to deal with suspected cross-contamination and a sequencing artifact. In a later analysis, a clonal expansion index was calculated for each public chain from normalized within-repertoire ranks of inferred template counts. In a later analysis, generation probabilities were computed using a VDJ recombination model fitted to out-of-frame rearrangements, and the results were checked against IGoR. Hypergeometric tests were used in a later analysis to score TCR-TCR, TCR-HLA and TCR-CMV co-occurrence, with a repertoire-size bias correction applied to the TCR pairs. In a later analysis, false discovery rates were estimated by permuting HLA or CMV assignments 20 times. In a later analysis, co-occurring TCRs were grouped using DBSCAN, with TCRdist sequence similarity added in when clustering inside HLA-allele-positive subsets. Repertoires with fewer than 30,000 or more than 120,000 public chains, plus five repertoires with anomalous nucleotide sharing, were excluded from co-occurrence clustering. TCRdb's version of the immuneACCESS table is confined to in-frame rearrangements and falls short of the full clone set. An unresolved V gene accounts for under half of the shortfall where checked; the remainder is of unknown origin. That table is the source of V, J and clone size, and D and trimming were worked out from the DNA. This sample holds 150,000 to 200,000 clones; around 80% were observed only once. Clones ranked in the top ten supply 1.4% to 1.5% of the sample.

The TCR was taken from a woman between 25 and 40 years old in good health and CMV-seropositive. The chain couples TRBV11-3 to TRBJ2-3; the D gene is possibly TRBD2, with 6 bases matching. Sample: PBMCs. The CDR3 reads CASSLGRQSTDTQYF. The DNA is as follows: TGTGCCAGCAGCTTGGGGAGGCAGAGCACAGATACGCAGTATTTT.